This T cell receptor (beta chain) comes out of a study of T-cell reconstitution after alpha-beta-depleted transplantation in children. The TCRbeta library was prepared with unique molecular identifiers. TCRdb re-analysed the PCR reads in MiXCR, keeping a single row per CDR3 protein. The sample has about 640,000 distinct CDR3 sequences, roughly 17% seen once. This clonotype was recorded at least ten times. The material sequenced was PBMCs from the stem cell graft donor, taken from the stem cell graft. The clonotype was recovered from a human donor who donated a stem cell graft to a child with acute myeloid leukemia.

The CDR3 sequence: CASSLERTGELFF. The CDR3 bases are TGTGCCAGCAGCTTGGAAAGAACCGGGGAGCTGTTTTTT. The J gene is TRBJ2-2, the V gene TRBV11-2; D gene unclear. The V gene's germline CDR1 is SGHAT and CDR2 FQNNGV. Trimming shortened V by 3 bases and J by 5 bases, and 7 bases separated the two germline ends. The CDR3 contains 13 residues.